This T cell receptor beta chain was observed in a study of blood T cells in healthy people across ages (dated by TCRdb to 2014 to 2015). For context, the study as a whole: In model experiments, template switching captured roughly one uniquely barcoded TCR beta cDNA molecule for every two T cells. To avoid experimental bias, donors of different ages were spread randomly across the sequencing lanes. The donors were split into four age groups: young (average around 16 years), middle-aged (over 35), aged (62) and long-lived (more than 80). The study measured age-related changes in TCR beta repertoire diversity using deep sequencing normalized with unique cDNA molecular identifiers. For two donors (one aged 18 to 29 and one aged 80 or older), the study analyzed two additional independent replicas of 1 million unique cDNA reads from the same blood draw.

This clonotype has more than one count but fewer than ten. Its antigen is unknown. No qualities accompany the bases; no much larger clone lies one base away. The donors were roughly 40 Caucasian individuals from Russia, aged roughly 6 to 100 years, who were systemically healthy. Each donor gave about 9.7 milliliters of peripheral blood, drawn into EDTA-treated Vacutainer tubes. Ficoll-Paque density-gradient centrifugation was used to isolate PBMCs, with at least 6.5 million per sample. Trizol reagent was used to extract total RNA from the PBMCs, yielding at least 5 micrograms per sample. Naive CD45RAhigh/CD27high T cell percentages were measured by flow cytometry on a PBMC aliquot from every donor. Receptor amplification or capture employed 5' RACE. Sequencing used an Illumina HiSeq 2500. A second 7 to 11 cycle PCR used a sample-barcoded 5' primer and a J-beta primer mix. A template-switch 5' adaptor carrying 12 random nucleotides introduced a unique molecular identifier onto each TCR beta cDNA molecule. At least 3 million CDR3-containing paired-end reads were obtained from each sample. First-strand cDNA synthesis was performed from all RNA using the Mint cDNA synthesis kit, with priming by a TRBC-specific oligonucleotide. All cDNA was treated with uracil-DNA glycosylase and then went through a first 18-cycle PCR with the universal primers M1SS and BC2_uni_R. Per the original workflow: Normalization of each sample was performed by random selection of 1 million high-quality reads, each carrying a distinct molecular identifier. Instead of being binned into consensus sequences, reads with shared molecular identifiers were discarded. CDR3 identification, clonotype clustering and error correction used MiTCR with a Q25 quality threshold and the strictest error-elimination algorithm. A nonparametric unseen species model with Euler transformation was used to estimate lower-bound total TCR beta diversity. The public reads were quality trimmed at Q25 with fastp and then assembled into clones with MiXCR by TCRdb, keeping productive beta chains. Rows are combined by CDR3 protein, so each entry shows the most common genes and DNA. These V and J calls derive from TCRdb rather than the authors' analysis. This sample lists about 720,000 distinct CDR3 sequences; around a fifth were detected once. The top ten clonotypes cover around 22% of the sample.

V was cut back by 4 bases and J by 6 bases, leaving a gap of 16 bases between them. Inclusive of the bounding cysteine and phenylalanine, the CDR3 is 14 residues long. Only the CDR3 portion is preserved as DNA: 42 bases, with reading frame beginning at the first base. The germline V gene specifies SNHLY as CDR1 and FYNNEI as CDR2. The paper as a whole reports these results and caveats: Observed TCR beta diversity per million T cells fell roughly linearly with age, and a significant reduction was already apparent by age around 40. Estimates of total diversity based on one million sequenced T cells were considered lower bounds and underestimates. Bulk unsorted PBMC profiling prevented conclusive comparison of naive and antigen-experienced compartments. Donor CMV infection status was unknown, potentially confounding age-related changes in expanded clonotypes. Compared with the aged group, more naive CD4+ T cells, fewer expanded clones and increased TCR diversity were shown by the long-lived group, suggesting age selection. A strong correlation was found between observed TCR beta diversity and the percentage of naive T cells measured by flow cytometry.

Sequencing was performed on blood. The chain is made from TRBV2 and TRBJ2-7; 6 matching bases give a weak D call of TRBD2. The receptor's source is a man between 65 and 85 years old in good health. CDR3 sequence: CASSVIGRNGEQYF. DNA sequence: TGTGCCAGCAGTGTTATCGGGAGAAATGGCGAGCAGTACTTC.